This T cell receptor beta chain emerged from a study of PD-L1 blockade in urothelial cancer (dated by TCRdb to 2017 to 2019). Some background on the complete study: Therapy was started in about 2014 for all patients, and atezolizumab 1,200 mg was administered intravenously every 3 weeks. Durable clinical benefit was defined as progression-free survival longer than 6 months, and TCR features were also tested against progression-free and overall survival. Eight or nine patients reached durable clinical benefit, while some 21 patients did not. Blood samples gave a median of approximately 150,000 T cells and approximately 85,000 unique TCRs, with a median clonality of about 0.078. Just over 28 patients had pretreatment blood TCR-seq, roughly 24 had at least one posttreatment blood collection, and roughly 24 had tumor TCR-seq. Blood samples were analyzed at 3 weeks after treatment start (second dose) and at 6 weeks after treatment start. An ECOG performance status of 0 or 1 was recorded for the patients, and 0 to 3 prior chemotherapy regimens had been received by the patients. In the same patients, pretreatment tumors underwent whole exome sequencing and RNA sequencing in addition to TCR sequencing. About nine tenths of the roughly 29 patients were identified as males with urothelial cancer of bladder origin, and a prior smoking history was reported by 18 of 29 patients. Pretreatment tumor samples, along with matched peripheral blood serially collected before and after atezolizumab treatment, were subjected to TCR sequencing. Somatic, immune and clinical correlates of response to PD-L1 blockade with atezolizumab in urothelial cancer were the focus of an exploratory multi-omic analysis. Overall results and qualifications from the work: At 3 weeks after the start of treatment, tumor-associated TCR clones in peripheral blood had expanded more in patients with durable benefit (n ≈ 24, p = 0.022). Because the sample size was small (n ≈ 30) and many exploratory analyses were performed, the results are intended to be hypothesis-generating. A pretreatment peripheral blood TCR clonality below the median was linked to improved progression-free and overall survival.

This sample's time point label indicates: pretreatment peripheral blood. A cohort of roughly 30 patients with locally advanced or metastatic urothelial carcinoma, treated at Memorial Sloan Kettering on a trial protocol, was included. Peripheral blood mononuclear cells were collected from each patient pretreatment and during treatment, giving between 1 and 8 total time points per patient. The Qiagen DNeasy Blood extraction kit was used to purify genomic DNA from total PBMCs and from tumor samples. PBMCs were collected pretreatment and during treatment, and were isolated and stored as previously described. Synthetic TCR analog templates were spiked into each PCR so that absolute template abundance could be estimated from read counts. Using the immunoSEQ assay, TCRbeta CDR3 regions were amplified from genomic DNA with bias-controlled V and J gene primers. Rearranged TCRbeta segments were sequenced at approximately 20X coverage. In the original analysis: Sequencing errors were corrected by clustering, and CDR3s were annotated against IMGT so that V, D and J genes could be assigned. Downstream analyses used only productive TCRbeta rearrangements, leaving out any out-of-frame or stop-codon sequences. Clonality was calculated as one minus the Shannon entropy normalized by the log of the number of unique productive sequences. Clones differing between time points or between blood and tumor were identified by Fisher's exact test with Benjamini-Hochberg correction at adjusted p below 0.01. Entries here come from immuneACCESS through TCRdb and include only in-frame sequences with V and J called. Some clones fail to appear in such tables; in the studies checked, an unresolved V gene covers under half of the shortfall, and the cause of the remainder is unknown. V and J calls and clone size are given by that table; D and trimming were obtained from the DNA. This sample is represented by about 72,000 clones; about 90% of them were singletons. The top ten clonotypes cover more than 13% of the sample.

CDR1 and CDR2, per the germline V gene, are MGHRA and YSYEKL. Including cysteine and phenylalanine, the CDR3 has 15 amino acids. Solely the CDR3 DNA is kept, with 45 bases framed from the first base. V is reduced by 6 bases and J by 1 base, leaving a spacing of 14 bases between them. Remarks on this clone: No cognate antigen has been identified for it. Per-nucleotide qualities are absent, and no much larger clonotype sits a single base away.

Sequenced material: PBMCs, taken around atezolizumab (anti-PD-L1) treatment. The rearrangement combines TRBV4-1 with TRBJ2-3, with TRBD1 perhaps the D gene, on 5 matching bases. The sequence was collected from a man aged 55 to 70 with urothelial cancer. For the CDR3, the sequence is CASSLGVTGTDTQYF. The nucleotide sequence reads TGCGCCAGCAGTCTAGGGGTTACGGGCACAGATACGCAGTATTTT.